These 4 T cell receptor beta chains were all obtained from the same sample, sequenced in a study of OX40 agonist ivuxolimab in advanced cancers. TCRdb's copy holds only in-frame clones and misses some; the assay was immunoSEQ multiplex PCR. The data hold around 100,000 clones, with 91% observed a single time. Sample: CD4+ or CD8+ T cells sorted from blood, taken in a trial of the OX40 agonist ivuxolimab. These receptors were taken from an adult with an advanced solid tumor such as melanoma, head and neck, liver or kidney cancer.

This rearrangement joins TRBV18 to TRBJ2-7, with 9 nucleotides matching TRBD2. Trimming took 1 base from V and 1 from J; bases not matched to a gene: 5. In germline, CDR1 is KGHSH, CDR2 LQKENI. The CDR3 totals 16 residues. The DNA for the CDR3 is TGTGCCAGCTCACCACGGGGTAGCGGGGGTTCCTACGAGCAGTACTTC. It codes for CASSPRGSGGSYEQYF.

The chain couples TRBV4-2 to TRBJ1-2; D is unclear. This CDR3 spans 13 amino acids. V was shortened by 0 bases and J by 2 bases, with 4 bases between the two germline ends. Germline loops: CDR1 LGHNA, CDR2 YNFKEQ. CDR3 sequence reads: CASSQEGNYGYTF. CDR3 bases: TGTGCCAGCAGCCAAGAGGGGAACTATGGCTACACCTTC.

This clone occurred once. The chain links TRBV5-1 to TRBJ2-5; D is unresolved. The V and J ends lost 4 bases and 3 bases respectively, with 19 bases between them. Germline CDR1 is SGHRS and CDR2 is YFSETQ. CDR3 length: 16 amino acids. The CDR3 sequence is CASSPGRSAGEETQYF. The CDR3 DNA reads as TGCGCCAGCAGCCCCGGACGGTCCGCAGGAGAAGAGACCCAGTACTTC.

The chain carries TRBV6-5 and TRBJ2-1, with TRBD2 as a possible D gene (6 bases). V gave up 4 bases and J gave up 15 bases, with 13 bases separating them. Germline V gene sequence: CDR1 MNHEY, CDR2 SVGAGI. This CDR3 comprises 11 residues. CDR3 coding DNA: TGTGCCAGCAGTTTCGGGGGAGAGGTGTTCTTC. This translates into CASSFGGEVFF.